This is a list of T cell receptor beta chains from one sample in a study of blood T cell repertoires in COVID-19. Clones were sequenced by immunoSEQ multiplex PCR, and TCRdb holds only the in-frame ones, with some missing. Counted here are more than 95,000 clones, 80% to 85% occurring once; the ten biggest clones make up 15%. Sequencing was done on a sample of peripheral blood. These TCRs come from an elderly woman with acute or convalescent COVID-19. Both conserved end residues are part of each CDR3. Fields, in order: CDR3 length, D gene, J gene, clone size, V gene, CDR3 protein, CDR3 DNA. The D gene is left open where the match is weak. Clone sizes are given selectively: once, few, many, or a class where the clone is expanded.

15 NA TRBJ2-2 NA TRBV5-8 CASSLRRPGSGELFF TGTGCCAGCAGCTTACGGAGGCCGGGTTCCGGGGAGCTGTTTTTT
14 NA TRBJ2-1 NA TRBV27 CASSPQGFYNEQFF TGTGCCAGCAGTCCTCAGGGGTTCTACAATGAGCAGTTCTTC
14 TRBD2 TRBJ2-3 NA TRBV3-1/TRBV3-2 CASSTSGAADTQYF TGTGCCAGCAGTACTAGCGGGGCAGCAGATACGCAGTATTTT
16 NA TRBJ1-1 NA TRBV10-3 CAISESRGSQGTEAFF TGTGCCATCAGTGAGTCGAGGGGAAGCCAGGGGACTGAAGCTTTCTTT
16 NA TRBJ2-3 few TRBV11-2 CASSLRGGRSTDTQYF TGTGCCAGCAGCTTAAGGGGGGGGCGGAGCACAGATACGCAGTATTTT
15 NA TRBJ2-2 NA TRBV3-1/TRBV3-2 CASSQDRMFTGELFF TGTGCCAGCAGCCAAGATAGAATGTTCACCGGGGAGCTGTTTTTT
14 NA TRBJ1-1 NA TRBV7-2 CASSLRGWGTEAFF TGTGCCAGCAGCTTAAGGGGCTGGGGAACTGAAGCTTTCTTT
15 NA TRBJ2-6 NA TRBV7-2 CASSAEGAGANVLTF TGTGCCAGCAGCGCAGAAGGGGCTGGGGCCAACGTCCTGACTTTC
13 NA TRBJ1-4 NA TRBV6-5 CASSYSGVGELFF TGTGCCAGCAGTTACTCAGGGGTGGGCGAACTGTTTTTT
14 TRBD2 TRBJ2-1 NA TRBV15 CATSSSGRYNEQFF TGTGCCACTTCTTCTAGCGGGCGCTACAATGAGCAGTTCTTC
16 NA TRBJ2-1 NA TRBV7-6 CASSLSGGKVKGEQFF TGTGCCAGCAGCTTATCGGGCGGGAAGGTTAAGGGTGAGCAGTTCTTC
13 TRBD1 TRBJ1-1 NA TRBV3-1/TRBV3-2 CASRTGYLGEAFF TGTGCCAGCAGGACAGGGTATTTGGGGGAAGCTTTCTTT
13 NA TRBJ2-1 NA TRBV11-3 CASSLIRGNEQFF TGTGCCAGCAGCTTAATCCGGGGCAATGAGCAGTTCTTC
14 NA TRBJ2-2 NA TRBV2 CASSDRGISGELFF TGTGCCAGCAGTGACAGGGGCATATCCGGGGAGCTGTTTTTT
16 NA TRBJ2-6 NA TRBV19 CASSMGPGLGANVLTF TGTGCCAGTAGTATGGGCCCTGGACTCGGGGCCAACGTCCTGACTTTC
13 NA TRBJ2-5 NA TRBV29-1 CSVRTTSQETQYF TGCAGCGTCCGTACGACTAGTCAGGAGACCCAGTACTTC
13 NA TRBJ2-2 NA TRBV12-3/TRBV12-4 CASSLRYTGELFF TGTGCCAGCAGTTTGCGTTACACCGGGGAGCTGTTTTTT
14 NA TRBJ1-4 NA TRBV11-2 CASSRRSANEKLFF TGTGCCAGCAGCCGACGGAGTGCTAATGAAAAACTGTTTTTT
14 NA TRBJ1-3 NA TRBV5-1 CASSLAPGSDTIYF TGCGCCAGCAGCTTGGCCCCGGGTAGCGACACCATATATTTT
13 TRBD2 TRBJ2-1 NA TRBV5-1 CASSSLAGGEQFF TGCGCCAGCAGCTCATTAGCGGGAGGTGAGCAGTTCTTC
12 NA TRBJ2-5 NA TRBV29-1 CSASETRETQYF TGCAGCGCAAGCGAAACGCGGGAGACCCAGTACTTC
14 NA TRBJ2-7 NA TRBV28 CASSLRGIFLEQYF TGTGCCAGCAGTTTGCGGGGCATCTTCTTGGAGCAGTACTTC
16 NA TRBJ2-1 NA TRBV7-9 CASSSSRGGSYNEQFF TGTGCCAGCAGCTCGTCAAGGGGTGGCTCCTACAATGAGCAGTTCTTC
15 TRBD1 TRBJ2-1 NA TRBV5-6 CASSLGRQGANEQFF TGTGCCAGCAGCTTGGGGAGACAGGGGGCCAATGAGCAGTTCTTC
14 NA TRBJ1-5 once TRBV24-1 CATSDLQGNQPQHF TGTGCCACCAGTGATTTACAGGGTAATCAGCCCCAGCATTTT
13 NA TRBJ1-3 NA TRBV3-1/TRBV3-2 CASSQGSGNTIYF TGTGCCAGCAGCCAAGGTTCAGGGAACACCATATATTTT
15 NA TRBJ2-1 NA TRBV18 CASSQQGNSYNEQFF TGTGCCAGCTCACAACAGGGTAACTCCTACAATGAGCAGTTCTTC
16 NA TRBJ2-2 once TRBV5-4 CASSFKRAENTGELFF TGTGCCAGCAGCTTCAAGCGAGCGGAAAACACCGGGGAGCTGTTTTTT
15 TRBD2 TRBJ2-2 NA TRBV28 CASRLAGVGTGELFF TGTGCCAGCAGACTAGCGGGAGTGGGCACCGGGGAGCTGTTTTTT
16 TRBD2 TRBJ2-7 NA TRBV2 CASGGGTSGTLYEQYF TGTGCCAGCGGGGGCGGGACTAGCGGGACTCTTTACGAGCAGTACTTC
13 NA TRBJ1-1 NA TRBV12-3/TRBV12-4 CASSLQGDTEAFF TGTGCCAGCAGCCTACAGGGAGACACTGAAGCTTTCTTT
13 NA TRBJ2-7 NA TRBV5-4 CASSLDYASEQYF TGTGCCAGCAGCCTCGACTATGCCTCCGAGCAGTACTTC
14 NA TRBJ2-7 NA TRBV4-2 CASSQITGNYEQYF TGTGCCAGCAGCCAAATAACAGGGAACTACGAGCAGTACTTC
14 NA TRBJ1-2 NA TRBV11-3 CASSTTTYTYGYTF TGTGCCAGCAGCACTACTACTTACACTTATGGCTACACCTTC
14 NA TRBJ1-1 NA TRBV15 CATSRDRGNTEAFF TGTGCCACCAGCAGAGATCGGGGGAACACTGAAGCTTTCTTT
15 NA TRBJ1-1 NA TRBV9 CASSVYGGTNTEAFF TGTGCCAGCAGCGTATATGGGGGCACGAACACTGAAGCTTTCTTT
15 NA TRBJ2-2 NA TRBV27 CASSTQGVVTGELFF TGTGCCAGCTCCACCCAGGGTGTAGTCACCGGGGAGCTGTTTTTT
13 NA TRBJ2-2 NA TRBV27 CASSSSVTGELFF TGTGCCAGCAGCTCCTCGGTTACCGGGGAGCTGTTTTTT
12 NA TRBJ2-7 NA TRBV7-9 CASSEQTYEQYF TGTGCCAGCAGCGAACAAACCTACGAGCAGTACTTC
17 NA TRBJ1-5 once TRBV5-6 CASSQGQGTYSNQPQHF TGTGCCAGCAGCCAAGGGCAGGGAACATATAGCAATCAGCCCCAGCATTTT
14 TRBD2 TRBJ2-3 NA TRBV7-2 CASSPLGRADTQYF TGTGCCAGCAGCCCCCTTGGGAGGGCAGATACGCAGTATTTT
17 TRBD1 TRBJ1-2 NA TRBV5-1 CASSLEPPPDRAYGYTF TGCGCCAGCAGCTTGGAACCCCCCCCCGACAGGGCCTATGGCTACACCTTC
13 NA TRBJ2-2 NA TRBV12-3/TRBV12-4 CATRGRNTGELFF TGTGCCACCCGGGGGAGGAACACCGGGGAGCTGTTTTTT
13 NA TRBJ2-5 NA TRBV9 CASSVSPPETQYF TGTGCCAGCAGCGTATCCCCTCCGGAGACCCAGTACTTC
14 TRBD1 TRBJ2-3 NA TRBV6-5 CASSPGQGTDTQYF TGTGCCAGCAGTCCCGGACAGGGCACAGATACGCAGTATTTT
12 NA TRBJ2-3 NA TRBV5-5 CASSLGLDTQYF TGTGCCAGCAGCTTGGGACTAGATACGCAGTATTTT
16 NA TRBJ1-5 NA TRBV12-5 CASGPEGRGREQPQHF TGTGCTAGTGGTCCGGAGGGGCGAGGTAGGGAACAGCCCCAGCATTTT
15 NA TRBJ1-4 NA TRBV7-9 CASSLPGRDREKLFF TGTGCCAGCAGCCTTCCAGGGCGCGATAGGGAAAAACTGTTTTTT
14 NA TRBJ2-3 NA TRBV6-5 CASSSPDSADTQYF TGTGCCAGCAGTTCCCCCGATAGCGCAGATACGCAGTATTTT
16 NA TRBJ2-3 NA TRBV5-4 CASSPRGTYGPDTQYF TGTGCCAGCAGCCCCCGGGGGACTTACGGCCCAGATACGCAGTATTTT
15 NA TRBJ1-4 NA TRBV2 CASSRRTATNEKLFF TGTGCCAGCAGTAGGCGGACAGCAACTAATGAAAAACTGTTTTTT
15 NA TRBJ2-5 NA TRBV3-1/TRBV3-2 CASSQEGTVQETQYF TGTGCCAGCAGCCAAGAAGGAACAGTTCAAGAGACCCAGTACTTC
15 NA TRBJ2-1 NA TRBV24-1 CATSLTGSPQDEQFF TGTGCCACCAGTCTGACGGGGAGCCCCCAGGATGAGCAGTTCTTC
13 NA TRBJ1-1 NA TRBV19 CASSKRGSPEAFF TGTGCCAGTAGTAAAAGGGGATCTCCTGAAGCTTTCTTT
14 NA TRBJ2-5 NA TRBV12-1 CASSFVPCQETQYF TGTGCCAGCAGCTTTGTTCCCTGCCAAGAGACCCAGTACTTC
15 NA TRBJ2-6 NA TRBV2 CASRTDTSGANVLTF TGTGCCAGCAGGACCGACACCTCTGGGGCCAACGTCCTGACTTTC